The next 26 T cell receptor beta chains were all read from a single sample in a study of regulatory T cells in long-lasting Graves disease. According to the study, TCR beta libraries were built with iRepertoire HTBI primers and CDR3-region Arm-PCR. TCRdb passed the multiplex PCR reads through MiXCR, listing each CDR3 protein once. The sample has about 540,000 distinct CDR3 sequences; 13% are singletons. Regarding time point: newly diagnosed GD, antithyroid drugs for less than 3 months. Isolated PBMC RNA provided the starting material for the TCR library. These same data were also listed under a study on T cells in Graves' hyperthyroidism and ophthalmopathy.

The sample was peripheral blood mononuclear cells (PBMCs), taken at new diagnosis, from a patient treated with antithyroid drugs. These receptors originate from a man aged 25 to 45 with Graves disease.

The table lists this clonotype with many counts. The chain combines TRBV12-3 or TRBV12-4 with TRBJ2-3; 9 bases are shared with TRBD2. This CDR3 is 15 amino acids long. The ends lost 3 bases at V and 2 bases at J; junction bases unmatched: 3. This chain's CDR3 is CASSFSGRPTDTQYF. The CDR3 coding sequence is TGTGCCAGCAGTTTTAGCGGGAGACCCACAGATACGCAGTATTTT.

In its sample, this clonotype was seen many times. The rearrangement uses TRBV6-2 or TRBV6-3 and TRBJ1-5; unclear D gene. The CDR3 spans 15 residues. Germline-derived CDR1 and CDR2 are MNHEY and SVGEGT. V gave up 0 bases and J gave up 0 bases, with 6 bases separating them. CDR3 residues: CASSYSTGSNQPQHF. DNA for the CDR3: TGTGCCAGCAGTTACTCGACGGGTAGCAATCAGCCCCAGCATTTT.

This clonotype was detected once. The chain is built from TRBV19 and TRBJ1-5; a possible D gene is TRBD1 (5 bases). The germline CDR1 and CDR2 sequences are LNHDA and SQIVND (reference sequence). V lost 5 bases, J lost 11 bases, and 19 bases lay in between. The CDR3 runs to 14 residues. CDR3 amino acids: CASSSFPGRITQHF. DNA of the CDR3: TGTGCCAGTAGTTCTTTCCCAGGGCGAATCACCCAGCATTTT.

V is TRBV18 and J is TRBJ2-2, with 8 bases lining up with TRBD1. After removal of 1 base from V and 0 bases from J, the junction contained 7 bases not matched to a gene. Per the germline V gene, CDR1 is KGHSH and CDR2 is LQKENI. This CDR3 comprises 18 residues. DNA of the CDR3: TGTGCCAGCTCACCACTCCCGGGACAGGCTACGAACACCGGGGAGCTGTTTTTT. Protein: CASSPLPGQATNTGELFF.

This clonotype appeared a few times. This chain joins TRBV6-1 and TRBJ1-6; D gene uncertain. The CDR3 is 13 amino acids. CDR1 and CDR2 from the germline V gene are MNHNS and SASEGT. Trimming took off 7 bases at V and 9 bases at J, with 13 bases between the two ends. The CDR3 reads CASTIPGLSPLHF. The DNA of the CDR3 is TGTGCCAGCACCATTCCCGGGCTTTCACCCCTCCACTTT.

CDR3 protein: CASSLAGTGVRAEQYF. CDR3 nucleotide sequence: TGTGCCAGCAGCTTGGCAGGGACAGGTGTGCGGGCCGAGCAGTACTTC. This chain connects TRBV5-6 to TRBJ2-7; 8 bases fit TRBD1. CDR1 and CDR2 from the germline V gene are SGHDT and YYEEEE. With V trimmed by 0 bases and J by 6 bases, 11 bases remained unmatched. The CDR3 is made up of 16 amino acids. The whole variable domain, filled in from reference TRBV5-6 and TRBJ2-7, reads DAGVTQSPTHLIKTRGQQVTLRCSPKSGHDTVSWYQQALGQGPQFIFQYYEEEERQRGNFPDRFSGHQFPNYSSELNVNALLLGDSALYLCASSLAGTGVRAEQYFGPGTRLTVT.

This clonotype has a handful of counts. This chain's CDR3 is CASGTQGGTPQHF. The DNA for the CDR3 is TGTGCTAGTGGTACGCAGGGGGGTACGCCCCAGCATTTT. The chain combines TRBV12-5 with TRBJ1-5, with 7 bases lining up with TRBD1. CDR3 length: 13 amino acids. The germline V gene has CDR1 LGHNT and CDR2 FRNRAP. The V segment lost 5 bases and the J segment 9 bases; nucleotides outside the gene matches: 7.

There are a few counts of this clonotype. The chain recombines TRBV20-1 with TRBJ2-2; 7 positions match TRBD2. V shed 5 bases and J 4 bases; nucleotides not matched to a gene: 7. Germline values: CDR1 DFQATT, CDR2 SNEGSKA (reference sequence). The CDR3 spans 14 residues. The CDR3 coding sequence is TGCAGTGCTTGCCTCACGGGGGGCACCGGGGAGCTGTTTTTT. It encodes CSACLTGGTGELFF.

CDR3: CSARDRLAAYNEQFF. CDR3 bases: TGCAGTGCTAGAGATCGACTAGCGGCCTACAATGAGCAGTTCTTC. The J gene is TRBJ2-1, the V gene TRBV20-1, with TRBD2 matching 9 bases. The length of the CDR3 is 15 residues. V dropped 0 bases and J dropped 2; count of bases not matched to a gene: 2. Germline CDR1 and CDR2: DFQATT and SNEGSKA (reference sequence).

This clonotype was observed a handful of times. The rearrangement uses TRBV19 and TRBJ1-2, with TRBD1 matching over 8 bases. This CDR3 is 13 amino acids long. CDR1 and CDR2 (germline): LNHDA, SQIVND (reference sequence). V shed 5 bases, J shed 8 bases, and the junction held 7 bases outside the gene matches. The chain's CDR3 is CASSSTGDRGYTF. The DNA of the CDR3 is TGTGCCAGTAGTTCGACAGGGGATAGGGGCTACACCTTC.

This clonotype showed up many times. This chain links TRBV15 with TRBJ2-7, with 8 bases fitting TRBD2. This CDR3 contains 15 residues. V lost 0 bases to trimming and J lost 7 bases; unmatched junction nucleotides: 8. Germline CDR1 reads LNHNV; CDR2 reads YYDKDF (reference sequence). The CDR3 DNA sequence: TGTGCCACCAGCAGAGATCTTGCGGGAGGTTTGGAGCAGTACTTC. Translating gives CATSRDLAGGLEQYF. The whole variable domain, remainder taken from reference TRBV15 and TRBJ2-7, is DAMVIQNPRYQVTQFGKPVTLSCSQTLNHNVMYWYQQKSSQAPKLLFHYYDKDFNNEADTPDNFQSRRPNTSFCFLDIRSPGLGDTAMYLCATSRDLAGGLEQYFGPGTRLTVT.

This clonotype was detected many times. The chain combines TRBV11-2 with TRBJ2-7; D is possibly TRBD2 (5 bases). The germline V gene encodes CDR1 SGHAT and CDR2 FQNNGV. The CDR3 sequence is 14 residues long. The ends were cut back, 1 base at V and 6 bases at J, with 13 bases in the middle. The CDR3 reads CASSLGLAGPEQYF. As DNA, the CDR3 is TGTGCCAGCAGCTTAGGGCTAGCTGGTCCCGAGCAGTACTTC. The variable domain in full, with the rest retrieved from reference TRBV11-2 and TRBJ2-7, is EAGVAQSPRYKIIEKRQSVAFWCNPISGHATLYWYQQILGQGPKLLIQFQNNGVVDDSQLPKDRFSAERLKGVDSTLKIQPAKLEDSAVYLCASSLGLAGPEQYFGPGTRLTVT.

The chain couples TRBV7-9 to TRBJ1-6; D unresolved. The CDR3 covers 13 residues. Trimming took off 4 bases at V and 4 bases at J, with 5 bases between the two ends. Looked up from germline, CDR1 is SEHNR and CDR2 is FQNEAQ (reference sequence). CDR3 in DNA: TGTGCCAGCAGCTCCGAATATAATTCACCCCTCCACTTT. Residues: CASSSEYNSPLHF.

This clonotype was seen a handful of times. The J gene is TRBJ2-7, the V gene TRBV20-1, with 9 bases identical to TRBD1. The V and J ends lost 6 bases and 7 bases, in that order; junction bases with no gene match: 10. Germline CDR1 reads DFQATT; CDR2 reads SNEGSKA (reference sequence). The CDR3 contains 13 residues. CDR3 sequence: CSAFSGTGLEQYF. As DNA, the CDR3 is TGCAGTGCCTTCTCCGGGACAGGGCTGGAGCAGTACTTC.

This clonotype was detected many times. J is TRBJ2-6 and V is TRBV7-2; D ambiguous. From germline, CDR1 is SGHTA and CDR2 FQGNSA. CDR3 length equals 16 residues. Trimming removed 1 base from V and 1 base from J, with 8 bases in between. The CDR3 spells CASSLGIRSGANVLTF. The CDR3 coding sequence is TGTGCCAGCAGCTTAGGTATAAGGTCTGGGGCCAACGTCCTGACTTTC. Full variable domain (outside the CDR3, taken from reference TRBV7-2 and TRBJ2-6): GAGVSQSPSNKVTEKGKDVELRCDPISGHTALYWYRQSLGQGLEFLIYFQGNSAPDKSGLPSDRFSAERTGGSVSTLTIQRTQQEDSAVYLCASSLGIRSGANVLTFGAGSRLTVL.

This clonotype was seen repeatedly, ten times or more. The rearrangement uses TRBV20-1 and TRBJ2-7; D not resolved. CDR1 DFQATT and CDR2 SNEGSKA come from the germline V gene (reference sequence). The CDR3 contains 16 residues. The V gene lost 4 bases and the J gene lost 5 bases, with 24 bases spanning the gap. CDR3 in DNA: TGCAGTGCTAAATCCCCAGGACGCTCCAAAAGAGACGAGCAGTACTTC. The encoded protein is CSAKSPGRSKRDEQYF.

In its sample, this clonotype was seen many times. CDR3 DNA sequence: TGTGCCAGCAGACCCCGTCCGGGGAGGGCCCCAGATACGCAGTATTTT. Translated, it gives CASRPRPGRAPDTQYF. This sequence joins TRBV7-9 and TRBJ2-3, with TRBD2 matching over 7 bases. CDR3 length: 16 amino acids. Per germline, CDR1 SEHNR and CDR2 FQNEAQ (reference sequence). J gave up 4 bases and V 6 bases, and 13 bases lay outside the gene matches.

The genes are TRBV7-9 and TRBJ1-2, with D hard to call. Germline loops: CDR1 SEHNR, CDR2 FQNEAQ (reference sequence). The CDR3 consists of 14 residues. V lost 5 bases, J lost 2 bases, and 12 bases lay in between. The CDR3 coding sequence is TGTGCCAGCAGCCCGGCAGCGTTGAACTATGGCTACACCTTC. Its protein product is CASSPAALNYGYTF.

This clonotype was found many times. DNA of the CDR3: TGTGCCAGCAGCCCAGGGGAGAGAGGCGAGCAGTACTTC. This translates into CASSPGERGEQYF. This chain joins TRBV7-9 and TRBJ2-7; weak D call: TRBD1 (6 bases). With 5 bases removed from V and 6 bases from J, the gap between germline ends came to 14 bases. CDR1 and CDR2 (germline): SEHNR, FQNEAQ (reference sequence). This CDR3 contains 13 residues.

The chain carries TRBV20-1 and TRBJ2-7, with D possibly being TRBD2 (5 bases). In germline, CDR1 is DFQATT, CDR2 SNEGSKA (reference sequence). The V and J ends lost 2 bases and 1 base respectively, with 15 bases between them. This CDR3 is built from 15 residues. DNA for the CDR3: TGCAGTGCTAGAACCAGCGGAGTAAAGTCCTACGAGCAGTACTTC. Amino acid sequence: CSARTSGVKSYEQYF.

V usage is TRBV5-4 and J usage is TRBJ2-7; TRBD2 matches 13 bases. This CDR3 spans 16 amino acids. Germline-derived CDR1 and CDR2 are SGHNT and YYREEE (reference sequence). Losses at the gene ends were 4 bases for V and 4 bases for J; bases not matched to a gene: 8. DNA of the CDR3: TGTGCCAGCAGCCCCGGACTAGCGGGAGTTCTGTACGAGCAGTACTTC. The encoded protein is CASSPGLAGVLYEQYF.

This chain links TRBV15 with TRBJ2-7; 8 positions match TRBD1. The CDR3 spans 19 residues. Germline CDR1 reads LNHNV; CDR2 reads YYDKDF (reference sequence). V trimming: 0 bases; J trimming: 3 bases; junction bases outside the gene matches: 16. The CDR3 here is CATSRDPDVPTGASYEQYF. As DNA, the CDR3 is TGTGCCACCAGCAGAGACCCGGACGTTCCGACAGGGGCCAGCTACGAGCAGTACTTC.

About this clonotype: This could be a read error, since a much larger clone is one nucleotide away. The V and J genes are TRBV25-1 and TRBJ2-7; tentatively, D is TRBD2 (6 bases). The germline V gene has CDR1 MGHDK and CDR2 SYGVNS. The V and J ends lost 1 base and 7 bases respectively, with 26 bases between them. The CDR3 sequence is 18 residues long. The CDR3 spells CASSELAAGMSSYNEQYF. CDR3 DNA sequence: TGTGCCAGCAGTGAATTAGCGGCGGGGATGAGCTCCTACAATGAGCAGTACTTC.

In this sample, this clonotype turned up a few times. A single base separates this from a much larger clone, so it may be a read error. The V call is TRBV5-1, the J call TRBJ1-1; D is ambiguous. The germline V and J ends were trimmed by 0 bases and 4 bases, with 10 bases remaining between them. The CDR3 is 14 amino acids. Per the germline V gene, CDR1 is SGHRS and CDR2 is YFSETQ. DNA for the CDR3: TGCGCCAGCAGCTTGGAGGAGGCGAGCACTGAAGCTTTCTTT. Amino acids: CASSLEEASTEAFF.

This clonotype has a count of ten or more. V usage is TRBV7-8 and J usage is TRBJ2-3; 12 bases map to TRBD2. V was pared by 1 base and J by 0 bases, with 2 bases of the junction left unmatched. This CDR3 region has 17 residues. CDR1 SGHVS and CDR2 FQNEAQ come from the germline V gene. CDR3 protein: CASSLGTSGTSTDTQYF. The CDR3 DNA follows: TGTGCCAGCAGCTTAGGGACTAGCGGGACTAGCACAGATACGCAGTATTTT.

This clonotype was observed at least ten times. The V gene is TRBV2, the J gene TRBJ2-1; 9 bases fit TRBD2. V shed 6 bases, J shed 3 bases, and the junction held 3 bases outside the gene matches. The germline V gene has CDR1 SNHLY and CDR2 FYNNEI. The CDR3 loop spans 14 amino acids. CDR3 sequence: CASRFSGSYNEQFF. Here the CDR3 DNA reads TGTGCCAGCAGATTTAGCGGGAGCTACAATGAGCAGTTCTTC.